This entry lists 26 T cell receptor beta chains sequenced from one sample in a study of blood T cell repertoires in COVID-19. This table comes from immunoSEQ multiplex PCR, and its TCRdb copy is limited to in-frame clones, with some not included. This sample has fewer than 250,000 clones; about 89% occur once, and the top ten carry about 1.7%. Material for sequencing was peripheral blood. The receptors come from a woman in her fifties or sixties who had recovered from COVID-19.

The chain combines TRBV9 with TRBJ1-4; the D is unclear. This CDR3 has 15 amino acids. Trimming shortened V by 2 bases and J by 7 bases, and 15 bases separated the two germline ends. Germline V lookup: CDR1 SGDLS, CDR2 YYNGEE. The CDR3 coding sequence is TGTGCCAGCAGCGTTTCGGGGATTAGTGGTGAAAAACTGTTTTTT. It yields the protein CASSVSGISGEKLFF.

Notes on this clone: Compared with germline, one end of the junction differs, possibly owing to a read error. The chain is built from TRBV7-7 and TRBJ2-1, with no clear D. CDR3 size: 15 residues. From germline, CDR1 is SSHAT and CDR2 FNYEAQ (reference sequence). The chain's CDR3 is CASSLSQRSYNEQFF. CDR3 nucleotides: TGTGCTAGCAGCTTATCTCAGCGCTCCTACAATGAGCAGTTCTTC.

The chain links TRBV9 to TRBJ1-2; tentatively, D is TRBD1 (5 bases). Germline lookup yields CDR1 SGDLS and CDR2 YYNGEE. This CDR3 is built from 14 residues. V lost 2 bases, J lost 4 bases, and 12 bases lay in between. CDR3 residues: CASSVAITGYGYTF. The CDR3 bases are TGTGCCAGCAGCGTCGCTATTACAGGCTATGGCTACACCTTC.

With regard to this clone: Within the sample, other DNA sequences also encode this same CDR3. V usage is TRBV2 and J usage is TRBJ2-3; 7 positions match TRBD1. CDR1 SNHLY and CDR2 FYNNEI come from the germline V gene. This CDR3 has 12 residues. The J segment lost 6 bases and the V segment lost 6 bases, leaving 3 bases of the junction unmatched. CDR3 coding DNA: TGTGCCAGCAGCAAGGACAGGGATACGCAGTATTTT. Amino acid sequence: CASSKDRDTQYF.

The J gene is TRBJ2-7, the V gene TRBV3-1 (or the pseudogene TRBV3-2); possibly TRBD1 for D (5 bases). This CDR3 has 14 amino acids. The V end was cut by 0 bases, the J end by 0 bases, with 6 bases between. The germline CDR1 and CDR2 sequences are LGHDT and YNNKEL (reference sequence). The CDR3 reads CASSQETVSYEQYF. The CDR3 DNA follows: TGTGCCAGCAGCCAAGAGACAGTCTCCTACGAGCAGTACTTC.

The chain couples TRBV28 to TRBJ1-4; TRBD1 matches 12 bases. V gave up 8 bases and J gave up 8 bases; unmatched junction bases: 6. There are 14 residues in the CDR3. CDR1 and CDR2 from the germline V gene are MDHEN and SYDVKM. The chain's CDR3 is CASFSGQGAEKLFF. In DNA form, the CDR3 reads TGTGCCAGCTTTTCGGGACAGGGGGCGGAAAAACTGTTTTTT.

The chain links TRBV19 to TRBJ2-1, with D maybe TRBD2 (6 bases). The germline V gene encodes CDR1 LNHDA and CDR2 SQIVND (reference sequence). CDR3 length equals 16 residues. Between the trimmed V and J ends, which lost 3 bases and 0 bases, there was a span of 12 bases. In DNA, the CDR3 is TGTGCCAGTAGTATCGGGCTAGCGAGCTCCTACAATGAGCAGTTCTTC. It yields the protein CASSIGLASSYNEQFF.

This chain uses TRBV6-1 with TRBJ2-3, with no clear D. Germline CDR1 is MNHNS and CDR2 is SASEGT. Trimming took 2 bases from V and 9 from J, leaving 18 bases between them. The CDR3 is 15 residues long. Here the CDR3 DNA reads TGTGCCAGCAGTGAAACCTCCGTGATGTTGCGAACGCAGTATTTT. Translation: CASSETSVMLRTQYF.

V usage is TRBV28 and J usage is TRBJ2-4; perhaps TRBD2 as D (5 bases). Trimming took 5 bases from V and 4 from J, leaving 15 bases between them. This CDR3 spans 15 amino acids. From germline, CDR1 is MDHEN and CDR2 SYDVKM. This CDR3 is CASSPTDGVKNIQYF. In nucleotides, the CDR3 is TGTGCCAGCAGTCCGACCGACGGGGTTAAAAACATTCAGTACTTC.

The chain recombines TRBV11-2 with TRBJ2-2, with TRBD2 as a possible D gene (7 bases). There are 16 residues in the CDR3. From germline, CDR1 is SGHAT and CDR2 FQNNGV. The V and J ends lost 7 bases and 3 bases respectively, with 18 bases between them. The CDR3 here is CASTTWRGRDTGELFF. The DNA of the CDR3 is TGTGCCAGCACCACATGGAGGGGGAGGGACACCGGGGAGCTGTTTTTT.

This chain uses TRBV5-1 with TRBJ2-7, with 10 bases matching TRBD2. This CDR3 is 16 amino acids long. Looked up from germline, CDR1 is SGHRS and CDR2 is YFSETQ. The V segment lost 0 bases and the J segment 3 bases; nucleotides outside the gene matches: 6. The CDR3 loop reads CASSLAHSGGIYEQYF. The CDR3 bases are TGCGCCAGCAGCTTGGCCCATAGCGGGGGGATCTACGAGCAGTACTTC.

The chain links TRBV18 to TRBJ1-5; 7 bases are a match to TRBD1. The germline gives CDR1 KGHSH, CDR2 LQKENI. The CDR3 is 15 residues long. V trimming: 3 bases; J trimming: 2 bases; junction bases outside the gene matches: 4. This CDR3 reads CASSPRGRGNQPQHF. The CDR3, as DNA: TGTGCCAGCTCACCTAGGGGGCGAGGCAATCAGCCCCAGCATTTT.

CDR3 in amino acids: CASRSRVEGYGYTF. For the CDR3, the DNA is TGTGCCAGCAGATCCCGGGTAGAGGGATATGGCTACACCTTC. V gene TRBV25-1 combines with J gene TRBJ1-2; D is unclear. Germline V gene sequence: CDR1 MGHDK, CDR2 SYGVNS. Trimming left V 6 bases short and J 5 bases short, with 16 bases between. This CDR3 comprises 14 residues.

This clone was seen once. The chain's CDR3 is CASSSRTSGVRQEQFF. In nucleotides, the CDR3 is TGTGCCAGCAGCTCACGGACTAGCGGGGTCCGGCAGGAGCAGTTCTTC. The chain couples TRBV9 to TRBJ2-1, with TRBD2 identical over 12 bases. Unmatched junction bases numbered 12, after V lost 4 bases and J lost 10 bases. The CDR3 length is 16 residues. The germline gives CDR1 SGDLS, CDR2 YYNGEE.

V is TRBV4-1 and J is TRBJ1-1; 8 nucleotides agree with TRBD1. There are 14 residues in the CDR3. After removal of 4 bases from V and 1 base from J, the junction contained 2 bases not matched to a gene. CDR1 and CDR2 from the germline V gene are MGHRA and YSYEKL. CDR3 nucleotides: TGCGCCAGCAGCCCCGGACAGGGGAACACTGAAGCTTTCTTT. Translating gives CASSPGQGNTEAFF.

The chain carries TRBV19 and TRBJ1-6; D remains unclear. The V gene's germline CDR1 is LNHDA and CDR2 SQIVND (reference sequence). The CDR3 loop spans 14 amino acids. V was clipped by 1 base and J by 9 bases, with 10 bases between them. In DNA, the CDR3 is TGTGCCAGTAGTATAGGCTTCGGTAGTTCACCCCTCCACTTT. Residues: CASSIGFGSSPLHF.

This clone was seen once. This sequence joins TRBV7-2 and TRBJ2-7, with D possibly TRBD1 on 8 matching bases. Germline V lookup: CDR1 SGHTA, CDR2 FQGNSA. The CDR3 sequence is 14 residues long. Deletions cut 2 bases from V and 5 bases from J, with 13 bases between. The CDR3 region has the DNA TGTGCCAGCAGCTTATTTACAGGGGGGGACGAGCAGTACTTC. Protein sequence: CASSLFTGGDEQYF. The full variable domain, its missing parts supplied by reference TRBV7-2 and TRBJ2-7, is GAGVSQSPSNKVTEKGKDVELRCDPISGHTALYWYRQSLGQGLEFLIYFQGNSAPDKSGLPSDRFSAERTGGSVSTLTIQRTQQEDSAVYLCASSLFTGGDEQYFGPGTRLTVT.

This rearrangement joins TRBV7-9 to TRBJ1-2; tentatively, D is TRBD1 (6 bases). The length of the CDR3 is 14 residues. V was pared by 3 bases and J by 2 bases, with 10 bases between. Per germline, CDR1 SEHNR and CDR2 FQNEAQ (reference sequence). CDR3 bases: TGTGCCAGCAGCTTCACAGGGATAAACTATGGCTACACCTTC. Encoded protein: CASSFTGINYGYTF.

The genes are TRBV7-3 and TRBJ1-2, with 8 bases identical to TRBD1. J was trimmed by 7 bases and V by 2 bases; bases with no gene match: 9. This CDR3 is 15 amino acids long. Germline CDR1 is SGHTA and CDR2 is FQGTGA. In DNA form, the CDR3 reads TGTGCCAGCAGCTTAGGGGCAGGGGGCGGTGGTGGCTACACCTTC. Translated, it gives CASSLGAGGGGGYTF. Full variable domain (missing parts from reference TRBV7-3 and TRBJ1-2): GAGVSQTPSNKVTEKGKYVELRCDPISGHTALYWYRQSLGQGPEFLIYFQGTGAADDSGLPNDRFFAVRPEGSVSTLKIQRTERGDSAVYLCASSLGAGGGGGYTFGSGTRLTVV.

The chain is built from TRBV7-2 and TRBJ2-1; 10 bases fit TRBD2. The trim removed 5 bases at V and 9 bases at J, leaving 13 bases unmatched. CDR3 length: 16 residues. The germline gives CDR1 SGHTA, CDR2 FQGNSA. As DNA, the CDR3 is TGTGCCAGCAGCCTGAATAGCGGGGGGAACTTGGGTGAGCAGTTCTTC. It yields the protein CASSLNSGGNLGEQFF. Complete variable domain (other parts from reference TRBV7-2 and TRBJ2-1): GAGVSQSPSNKVTEKGKDVELRCDPISGHTALYWYRQSLGQGLEFLIYFQGNSAPDKSGLPSDRFSAERTGGSVSTLTIQRTQQEDSAVYLCASSLNSGGNLGEQFFGPGTRLTVL.

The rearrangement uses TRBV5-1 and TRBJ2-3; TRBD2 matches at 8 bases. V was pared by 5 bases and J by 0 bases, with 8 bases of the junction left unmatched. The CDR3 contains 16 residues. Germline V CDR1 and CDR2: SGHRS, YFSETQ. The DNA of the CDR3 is TGCGCCAGCAGACCTTGGACTAGCCCAAGCACAGATACGCAGTATTTT. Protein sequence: CASRPWTSPSTDTQYF.

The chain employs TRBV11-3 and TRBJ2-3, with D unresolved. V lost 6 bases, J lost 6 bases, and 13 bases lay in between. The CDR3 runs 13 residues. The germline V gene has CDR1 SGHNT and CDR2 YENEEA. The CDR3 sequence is CASSRSSQDTQYF. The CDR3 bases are TGTGCCAGCAGTCGTAGCTCCCAGGATACGCAGTATTTT.

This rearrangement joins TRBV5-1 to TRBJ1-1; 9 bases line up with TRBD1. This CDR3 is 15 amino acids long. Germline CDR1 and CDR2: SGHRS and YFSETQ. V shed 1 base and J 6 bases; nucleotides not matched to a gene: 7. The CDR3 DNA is TGCGCCAGCAGCTTGCCGGGACAGGGTACGCCTGAAGCTTTCTTT. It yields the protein CASSLPGQGTPEAFF.

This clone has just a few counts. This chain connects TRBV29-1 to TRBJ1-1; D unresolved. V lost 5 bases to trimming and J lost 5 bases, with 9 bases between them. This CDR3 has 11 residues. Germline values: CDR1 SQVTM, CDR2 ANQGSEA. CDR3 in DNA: TGCAGCGTTCTAGAGGGAACTGAAGCTTTCTTT. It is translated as CSVLEGTEAFF.

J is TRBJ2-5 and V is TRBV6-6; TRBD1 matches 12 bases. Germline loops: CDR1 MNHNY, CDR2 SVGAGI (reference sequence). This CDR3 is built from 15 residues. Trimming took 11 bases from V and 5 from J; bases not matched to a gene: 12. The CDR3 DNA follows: TGTGCCGGATCACCGGGACAGGGGGCCAGGGAGACCCAGTACTTC. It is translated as CAGSPGQGARETQYF.

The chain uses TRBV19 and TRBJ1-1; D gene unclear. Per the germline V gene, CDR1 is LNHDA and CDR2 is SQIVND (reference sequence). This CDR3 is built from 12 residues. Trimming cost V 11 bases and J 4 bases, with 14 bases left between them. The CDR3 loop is CASRGVGTEAFF. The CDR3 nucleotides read TGTGCCTCACGGGGAGTGGGCACTGAAGCTTTCTTT.